The TCR beta chain under discussion was sequenced for a study of OX40 agonist ivuxolimab in advanced cancers. This clone has just one count. The CDR3 runs to 14 residues. V gave up 5 bases and J gave up 4 bases, with 14 bases separating them. Germline V gene lookup returns CDR1 SGHAT and CDR2 FQNNGV. The assay was immunoSEQ multiplex PCR, and TCRdb's table has in-frame clones only and misses some. The sample has about 20,000 clones, 65% to 80% seen once. V is TRBV11-2 and J is TRBJ1-1; a weak D match, TRBD1 (5 bases). Source: CD4+ or CD8+ T cells sorted from blood, taken in a trial of the OX40 agonist ivuxolimab. This receptor was identified in an adult with an advanced solid tumor such as melanoma, head and neck, liver or kidney cancer. The CDR3 spells CASSLGAGITEAFF. For the CDR3, the DNA is TGTGCCAGCAGCCTCGGGGCAGGAATCACTGAAGCTTTCTTT.